The 30 T cell receptor beta chains below all came from one sample that was sequenced in a study of CD8+ T cells in alopecia areata. Sequencing relied on a cDNA template that was reverse transcribed from extracted RNA. Measured with immunoSEQ multiplex PCR; TCRdb has only the in-frame clones, and not every one. This sample carries around 250,000 clones, roughly 69% of them seen once, and the ten largest clones take around 1.2%. Sequencing used CD4+ T cells sorted from blood, obtained at week 0. These receptors all stem from a human donor with alopecia areata.

This clone occurred once. The rearrangement joins TRBV18 to TRBJ2-7; 9 nucleotides line up with TRBD1. Trimming cost V 4 bases and J 4 bases; bases outside gene matches: 2. The CDR3 spans 13 residues. CDR1 is KGHSH, CDR2 LQKENI, per germline. CDR3 DNA: TGTGCCAGCTCACTGGACAGGGGATACGAGCAGTACTTC. Protein sequence: CASSLDRGYEQYF.

The chain has TRBV4-1 and TRBJ2-5, with a weak D call TRBD1 (5 bases). Trimming removed 5 bases from V and 1 base from J, with 17 bases in between. The germline V gene has CDR1 MGHRA and CDR2 YSYEKL. CDR3 length: 16 amino acids. CDR3 nucleotide sequence: TGCGCCAGCAGCGCAAGTCCAGGTACAGGCCAAGAGACCCAGTACTTC. Translation gives CASSASPGTGQETQYF.

The rearrangement joins TRBV30 to TRBJ2-7; D gene ambiguous. Per the germline V gene, CDR1 is GTSNPN and CDR2 is SVGIG (reference sequence). The V gene lost 5 bases and the J gene lost 0 bases, with 8 bases spanning the gap. The CDR3 covers 12 residues. CDR3: CAWVLSSYEQYF. CDR3 DNA sequence: TGTGCCTGGGTGCTAAGCTCCTACGAGCAGTACTTC. Full variable domain (rest looked up from reference TRBV30 and TRBJ2-7): SQTIHQWPATLVQPVGSPLSLECTVEGTSNPNLYWYRQAAGRGLQLLFYSVGIGQISSEVPQNLSASRPQDRQFILSSKKLLLSDSGFYLCAWVLSSYEQYFGPGTRLTVT.

Of note for this clone: This same CDR3 is encoded by further DNA sequences in the sample. The rearrangement joins TRBV29-1 to TRBJ1-2; 10 bases line up with TRBD1. The length of the CDR3 is 12 residues. In germline, CDR1 is SQVTM, CDR2 ANQGSEA. J lost 4 bases, V lost 7 bases, and 3 bases had no gene match. The CDR3 coding sequence is TGCAGCGCAGGGGACAGGGGCTATGGCTACACCTTC. Residues: CSAGDRGYGYTF. The whole variable domain, remainder taken from reference TRBV29-1 and TRBJ1-2, is SAVISQKPSRDICQRGTSLTIQCQVDSQVTMMFWYRQQPGQSLTLIATANQGSEATYESGFVIDKFPISRPNLTFSTLTVSNMSPEDSSIYLCSAGDRGYGYTFGSGTRLTVV.

This chain links TRBV7-9 with TRBJ1-2; no clear D gene. Germline values: CDR1 SEHNR, CDR2 FQNEAQ (reference sequence). This CDR3 is built from 14 residues. Trimming left V 5 bases short and J 3 bases short, with 13 bases between. The CDR3 DNA reads TGTGCCAGCAGCGTTGGCGGCGAGGACTATGGCTACACCTTC. Its protein is CASSVGGEDYGYTF.

The chain employs TRBV7-2 and TRBJ2-3; possibly TRBD2 for D (6 bases). V gave up 1 base and J gave up 11 bases, with 16 bases separating them. CDR1 and CDR2 from the germline V gene are SGHTA and FQGNSA. The CDR3 covers 14 residues. CDR3 DNA sequence: TGTGCCAGCAGCTTAGGCTGGGCGGGGTTTGAGCAGTATTTT. Translating it yields CASSLGWAGFEQYF.

This clone was seen more than once but under ten times. The chain carries TRBV25-1 and TRBJ2-7, with unresolved D. With 3 bases removed from V and 2 bases from J, the gap between germline ends came to 8 bases. Looked up from germline, CDR1 is MGHDK and CDR2 is SYGVNS. This CDR3 comprises 13 residues. DNA for the CDR3: TGTGCCAGCAGTGATCTGGTCACCTACGAGCAGTACTTC. Its protein product is CASSDLVTYEQYF.

This rearrangement joins TRBV29-1 to TRBJ2-7; the D is unclear. This CDR3 contains 13 residues. The V end was cut by 7 bases, the J end by 5 bases, with 18 bases between. The V gene's germline CDR1 is SQVTM and CDR2 ANQGSEA. In DNA form, the CDR3 reads TGCAGCGCCAGACCCGACACCCTCGACGAGCAGTACTTC. Translated: CSARPDTLDEQYF.

This clone came up a few times. The same CDR3 also results from other DNA sequences found in this sample. The chain recombines TRBV29-1 with TRBJ2-3; D not resolved. CDR1 SQVTM and CDR2 ANQGSEA come from the germline V gene. V dropped 4 bases and J dropped 3 bases, with 8 bases sitting between them. The CDR3 has 12 amino acids. In DNA, the CDR3 is TGCAGCGTTGCTGAAGGGACAGATACGCAGTATTTT. Amino acids: CSVAEGTDTQYF.

The chain recombines TRBV4-2 with TRBJ1-6, with no clear D. The germline CDR1 and CDR2 sequences are LGHNA and YNFKEQ. The CDR3 runs to 17 residues. With 0 bases removed from V and 2 bases from J, the gap between germline ends came to 11 bases. For the CDR3, the DNA is TGTGCCAGCAGCCAAGATCGAGAAAGTCCCTATAATTCACCCCTCCACTTT. Encoded protein: CASSQDRESPYNSPLHF.

This chain joins TRBV30 and TRBJ2-7; possible D gene TRBD1, 5 bases. The ends were cut back, 8 bases at V and 0 bases at J, with 20 bases in the middle. The CDR3 runs to 15 residues. Germline V lookup: CDR1 GTSNPN, CDR2 SVGIG (reference sequence). CDR3 loop: CAAAGQGSSSYEQYF. The CDR3, as DNA: TGTGCCGCGGCAGGGCAAGGGTCGAGCTCCTACGAGCAGTACTTC.

The CDR3 nucleotides are TGTGCCAGCAGCCTTTTAGCTAGGACTAGCGTCACAGATACGCAGTATTTT. It yields the protein CASSLLARTSVTDTQYF. The chain employs TRBV7-2 and TRBJ2-3; 9 nucleotides line up with TRBD2. Losses at the gene ends were 5 bases for V and 2 bases for J; bases not matched to a gene: 11. CDR3 length: 17 residues. Per the germline V gene, CDR1 is SGHTA and CDR2 is FQGNSA.

This sequence joins TRBV25-1 and TRBJ2-2; the match to TRBD1 covers 7 bases. Germline trimming cut 6 bases from V and 1 base from J; bases unmatched to any gene: 2. The CDR3 totals 14 residues. Germline V lookup: CDR1 MGHDK, CDR2 SYGVNS. The CDR3 sequence is CASRRQGNTGELFF. The CDR3 DNA reads TGTGCCAGCAGACGACAGGGGAACACCGGGGAGCTGTTTTTT.

This clone came up a few times. V usage is TRBV29-1 and J usage is TRBJ2-1, with 9 bases identical to TRBD1. The CDR3 has 13 residues. The J segment lost 8 bases and the V segment lost 6 bases, leaving 8 bases of the junction unmatched. From germline, CDR1 is SQVTM and CDR2 ANQGSEA. For the CDR3, the DNA is TGCAGCGTCCTACAGGGGGCATGGGATGAGCAGTTCTTC. Translating it yields CSVLQGAWDEQFF.

The CDR3 DNA reads as TGTGCCAGCAGCCCCCGGGAAAGGCAGGGCAATGAGCAGTTCTTC. Protein sequence: CASSPRERQGNEQFF. The chain carries TRBV5-6 and TRBJ2-1, with D perhaps matching TRBD1 or TRBD2 (5 bases each). Trimming removed 4 bases from V and 6 bases from J, with 17 bases in between. The CDR3 is made up of 15 amino acids. Germline CDR1 SGHDT, CDR2 YYEEEE.

This chain links TRBV2 with TRBJ2-5, with D possibly TRBD1 on 6 matching bases. This CDR3 spans 12 amino acids. Germline CDR1 is SNHLY and CDR2 is FYNNEI. V was cut by 6 bases and J by 4 bases, with 9 bases left in between. CDR3 sequence (DNA): TGTGCCAGCAGGGGGGACATAGAGACCCAGTACTTC. Its translation: CASRGDIETQYF. Full variable domain (outside the CDR3, taken from reference TRBV2 and TRBJ2-5): EPEVTQTPSHQVTQMGQEVILRCVPISNHLYFYWYRQILGQKVEFLVSFYNNEISEKSEIFDDQFSVERPDGSNFTLKIRSTKLEDSAMYFCASRGDIETQYFGPGTRLLVL.

This clone was counted a few times. J is TRBJ1-3 and V is TRBV30; D is undetermined. V dropped 2 bases and J dropped 4 bases, with 9 bases sitting between them. The germline CDR1 and CDR2 sequences are GTSNPN and SVGIG (reference sequence). This CDR3 is built from 13 residues. CDR3 in DNA: TGTGCCTGGAGTCGGAACAACGGAAACACCATATATTTT. Translating it yields CAWSRNNGNTIYF. The complete variable domain, with remaining parts taken from reference TRBV30 and TRBJ1-3, reads SQTIHQWPATLVQPVGSPLSLECTVEGTSNPNLYWYRQAAGRGLQLLFYSVGIGQISSEVPQNLSASRPQDRQFILSSKKLLLSDSGFYLCAWSRNNGNTIYFGEGSWLTVV.

This clone was picked up a small number of times. The rearrangement uses TRBV14 and TRBJ2-1; D might be TRBD1 (6 bases). V was cut by 3 bases and J by 4 bases, with 13 bases left in between. The CDR3 extends over 15 amino acids. From germline, CDR1 is SGHDN and CDR2 FVKESK. CDR3 DNA sequence: TGTGCCAGCAGCCAGCAGGGGTTAGCATACAATGAGCAGTTCTTC. Its protein product is CASSQQGLAYNEQFF.

This clone occurred a few times. Different DNA sequences within this sample yield the same CDR3. The J gene is TRBJ2-3, the V gene TRBV29-1, with D tentatively TRBD2 (6 bases). The length of the CDR3 is 12 residues. The germline gives CDR1 SQVTM, CDR2 ANQGSEA. Trimming removed 4 bases from V and 4 bases from J, with 9 bases in between. The CDR3, as DNA: TGCAGCGTTGGGACGGGGGCAGATACGCAGTATTTT. It yields the protein CSVGTGADTQYF.

V is TRBV15 and J is TRBJ1-4; maybe TRBD1 (5 bases). The V gene lost 0 bases and the J gene lost 7 bases, with 9 bases spanning the gap. The CDR3 runs to 14 residues. Germline-derived CDR1 and CDR2 are LNHNV and YYDKDF (reference sequence). CDR3 DNA sequence: TGTGCCACCAGCAGAGAGGGGGTTAGTGAAAAACTGTTTTTT. This gives the protein CATSREGVSEKLFF.

This chain joins TRBV7-9 and TRBJ1-4; D call uncertain. Trimming shortened V by 4 bases and J by 13 bases, and 7 bases separated the two germline ends. The CDR3 is 10 residues long. In germline, CDR1 is SEHNR, CDR2 FQNEAQ (reference sequence). The CDR3 protein is CASSSEALFF. As DNA, the CDR3 is TGTGCCAGCAGCTCCGAAGCACTGTTTTTT.

DNA of the CDR3: TGTGCCAGCAGCTTAGGACAGGCCAATCAGCCCCAGCATTTT. It is translated as CASSLGQANQPQHF. The chain joins TRBV7-9 to TRBJ1-5, with TRBD1 as a possible D gene (6 bases). V lost 1 base, J lost 3 bases, and 7 bases lay in between. There are 14 residues in the CDR3. Germline lookup yields CDR1 SEHNR and CDR2 FQNEAQ (reference sequence).

The chain employs TRBV27 and TRBJ2-2; no reliable D call. The germline V gene has CDR1 MNHEY and CDR2 SMNVEV (reference sequence). CDR3 size: 16 residues. Between the trimmed V and J ends, which lost 3 bases and 0 bases, there was a span of 11 bases. The CDR3 nucleotides are TGTGCCAGCAGTTTTCGTTCTGACGCGAACACCGGGGAGCTGTTTTTT. Translating it yields CASSFRSDANTGELFF.

The chain couples TRBV29-1 to TRBJ1-1, with D uncertain. The germline gives CDR1 SQVTM, CDR2 ANQGSEA. V shed 8 bases and J shed 9 bases, with 22 bases lying between them. There are 13 residues in the CDR3. CDR3 coding DNA: TGCAGCATAAGCACCGGGGTGGCAATCAAAGCTTTCTTT. It is translated as CSISTGVAIKAFF.

The J gene is TRBJ1-2, the V gene TRBV5-1, with TRBD1 as a possible D gene (5 bases). CDR1 and CDR2 (germline): SGHRS, YFSETQ. This CDR3 spans 13 amino acids. V lost 4 bases to trimming and J lost 6 bases, with 13 bases between them. CDR3 sequence (DNA): TGCGCCAGCAGCATACAAGGGGCCGATGGCTACACCTTC. Amino acid sequence: CASSIQGADGYTF.

The chain uses TRBV4-3 and TRBJ1-2, with D uncertain. This CDR3 contains 15 residues. CDR1 is LGHNA and CDR2 is YSLEER in the germline V gene. V gave up 6 bases and J gave up 4 bases, with 18 bases separating them. CDR3 loop: CASSSRRGYGYGYTF. In nucleotides, the CDR3 is TGCGCCAGCAGTTCTAGACGGGGATACGGCTATGGCTACACCTTC.

This chain uses TRBV12-5 with TRBJ2-3; 8 bases line up with TRBD1. Trimming removed 1 base from V and 5 bases from J; junction bases left unmatched: 5. CDR3 size: 15 residues. The germline V gene has CDR1 LGHNT and CDR2 FRNRAP. Here the CDR3 reads CASGLGQGTGDTQYF. CDR3 in DNA: TGTGCTAGTGGTTTGGGACAGGGGACTGGAGATACGCAGTATTTT.

This chain uses TRBV7-2 with TRBJ2-3, with 9 bases that match TRBD1. V lost 7 bases, J lost 7 bases, and 9 bases stayed unmatched. Germline CDR1 is SGHTA and CDR2 is FQGNSA. This CDR3 is 14 amino acids long. CDR3 sequence (DNA): TGTGCCAGCATCAATGACAGGGGGACGCATACGCAGTATTTT. It specifies CASINDRGTHTQYF.

The chain uses TRBV27 and TRBJ1-2, with 9 nucleotides matching TRBD1. The junction had 7 bases not matched to a gene; V was cut back by 5 bases and J by 3 bases. Germline CDR1 is MNHEY and CDR2 is SMNVEV (reference sequence). The CDR3 contains 15 residues. CDR3 residues: CASSRGTGQDYGYTF. The CDR3 DNA sequence: TGTGCCAGCAGTCGGGGGACAGGGCAGGACTATGGCTACACCTTC.

The V and J genes are TRBV4-2 and TRBJ2-7; 7 bases map to TRBD1. This CDR3 comprises 15 residues. Losses at the gene ends were 1 base for V and 3 bases for J; bases not matched to a gene: 6. Germline CDR1 and CDR2: LGHNA and YNFKEQ. This chain's CDR3 is CASSQAGGVDYEQYF. The CDR3 coding sequence is TGTGCCAGCAGCCAAGCAGGGGGAGTGGACTACGAGCAGTACTTC.